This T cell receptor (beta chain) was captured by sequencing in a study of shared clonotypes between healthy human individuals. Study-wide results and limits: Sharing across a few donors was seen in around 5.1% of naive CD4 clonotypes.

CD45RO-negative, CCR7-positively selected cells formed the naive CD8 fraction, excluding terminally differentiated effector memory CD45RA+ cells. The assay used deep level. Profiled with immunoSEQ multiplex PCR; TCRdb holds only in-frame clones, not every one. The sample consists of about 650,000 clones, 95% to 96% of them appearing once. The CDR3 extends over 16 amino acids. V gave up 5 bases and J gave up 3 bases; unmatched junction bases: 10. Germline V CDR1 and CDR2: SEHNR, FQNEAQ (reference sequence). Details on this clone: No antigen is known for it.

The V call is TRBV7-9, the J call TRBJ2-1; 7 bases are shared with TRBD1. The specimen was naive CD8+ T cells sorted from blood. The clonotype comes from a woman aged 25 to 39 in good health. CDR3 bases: TGTGCCAGCAGCCACCTAGCCACAGGGGACTACAATGAGCAGTTCTTC. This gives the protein CASSHLATGDYNEQFF.